The clone carrying this T cell receptor (beta chain) was found a few times. Its target is not known. Losses at the gene ends were 1 base for V and 5 bases for J; bases not matched to a gene: 6. Looked up from germline, CDR1 is LGHNA and CDR2 is YNFKEQ. This CDR3 comprises 16 residues. These data are taken from a study of cytomegalovirus exposure and HLA in healthy donors. The study, taken as a whole, reports: Most subjects' HLA-A and HLA-B alleles were reportedly predicted from TCR beta sequences. In vitro experiments confirmed that a few CMV-associated chains were specific for CMV antigens. Several of the most significant clusters appeared linked to common viral pathogens, based on a later analysis.

Vbeta (60) and Jbeta (13) primers were used in the PCR. Generated by immunoSEQ multiplex PCR, the TCRdb table keeps only in-frame clones and is missing some. The sample yields approximately 100,000 clones, over 70% seen once. The chain is built from TRBV4-2 and TRBJ2-5, with TRBD2 matching 11 bases. The TCR originated in a man aged 50 to 60 in good health and CMV-seropositive. Sequencing was carried out using PBMCs. DNA of the CDR3: TGTGCCAGCAGCCAAGCTTTAGCGGGAGGGCTGGAGACCCAGTACTTC. Translating gives CASSQALAGGLETQYF.